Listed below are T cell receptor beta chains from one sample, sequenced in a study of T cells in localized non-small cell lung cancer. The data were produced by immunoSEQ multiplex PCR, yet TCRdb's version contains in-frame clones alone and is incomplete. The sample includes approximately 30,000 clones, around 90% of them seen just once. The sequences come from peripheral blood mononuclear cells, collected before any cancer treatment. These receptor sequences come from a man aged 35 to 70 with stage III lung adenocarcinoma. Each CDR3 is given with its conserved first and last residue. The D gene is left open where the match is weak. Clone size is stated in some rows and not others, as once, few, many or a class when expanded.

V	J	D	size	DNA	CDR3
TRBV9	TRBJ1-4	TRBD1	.	TGTGCCAGCAGCGTCACCGGGACAGGGGTGGAAAAACTGTTTTTT	CASSVTGTGVEKLFF
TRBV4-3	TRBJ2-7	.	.	TGCGCCAGCAGCCAAGCCGGCGGAGACTCCTACGAGCAGTACTTC	CASSQAGGDSYEQYF
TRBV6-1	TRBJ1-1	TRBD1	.	TGTGCCAGCAGTGGACAGGGGGCGGGTAGCACTGAAGCTTTCTTT	CASSGQGAGSTEAFF
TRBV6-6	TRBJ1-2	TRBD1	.	TGTGCCAGCAGAGGGGACAGTAACTATGGCTACACCTTC	CASRGDSNYGYTF
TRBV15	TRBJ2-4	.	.	TGTGCCACCAGCGTCCGGTTAGGGGTCGACATTCAGTACTTC	CATSVRLGVDIQYF
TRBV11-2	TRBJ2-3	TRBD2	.	TGTGCCAGCAGCGCTAGCGGGACCCGCGGGGATACGCAGTATTTT	CASSASGTRGDTQYF
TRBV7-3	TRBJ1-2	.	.	TGTGCCAGCAGCCTGACCGGGACGGATAACTATGGCTACACCTTC	CASSLTGTDNYGYTF
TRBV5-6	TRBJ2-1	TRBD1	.	TGTGCCAGCAGCCGGACAGGGGAAAGCTCCTACAATGAGCAGTTCTTC	CASSRTGESSYNEQFF
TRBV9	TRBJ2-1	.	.	TGTGCCAGCAGCGTAACCGGGAGCCCCTCCTACAATGAGCAGTTCTTC	CASSVTGSPSYNEQFF
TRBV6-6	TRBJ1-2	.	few	TGTGCCAGTGGACAGAAGATAGGCTACACCTTC	CASGQKIGYTF
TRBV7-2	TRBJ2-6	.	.	TGTGCCAGCAGCACCCGGCGGGGCTCTGGGGCCAACGTCCTGACTTTC	CASSTRRGSGANVLTF
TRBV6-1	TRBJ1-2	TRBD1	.	TGTGCCACCTCTACGACAGGGAACTATGGCTACACCTTC	CATSTTGNYGYTF
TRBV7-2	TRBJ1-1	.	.	TGTGCCAGCAGCTTATGGGTGAACACTGAAGCTTTCTTT	CASSLWVNTEAFF
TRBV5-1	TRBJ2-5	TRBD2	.	TGCGCCAGCAGTTCGGGACTAGCGGGGGGACGCCTCCAAGAGACCCAGTACTTC	CASSSGLAGGRLQETQYF
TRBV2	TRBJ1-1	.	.	TGTGCCAGCAGGGGGGGACGAGGCAACACTGAAGCTTTCTTT	CASRGGRGNTEAFF
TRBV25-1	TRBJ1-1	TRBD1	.	TGTGCCAGCAACCCGACAGGGCGGGGCACTGAAGCTTTCTTT	CASNPTGRGTEAFF
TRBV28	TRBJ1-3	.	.	TGTGCCAGCAGCCCACGGGGACTAGGTGGAAACACCATATATTTT	CASSPRGLGGNTIYF
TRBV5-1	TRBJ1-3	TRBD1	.	TGCGCCAGCAGCTTGGCAGGGGGGCCGCAAGGAAACACCATATATTTT	CASSLAGGPQGNTIYF
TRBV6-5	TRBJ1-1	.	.	TGTGCCAGCAGTTACTCGGACACCTCTGGAGCTTTCTTT	CASSYSDTSGAFF
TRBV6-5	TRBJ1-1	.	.	TGTGCCAGCAGTCCCCCCGGGGTCACTGAAGCTTTCTTT	CASSPPGVTEAFF
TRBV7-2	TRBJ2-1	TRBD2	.	TGTGCCAGCAGCTTATCGGCTAGCGGGGGGGCCCATGAGCAGTTCTTC	CASSLSASGGAHEQFF
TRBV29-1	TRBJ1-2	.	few	TGCAGCGTTGAGGACGGTCGGAGGTCCACCTTC	CSVEDGRRSTF
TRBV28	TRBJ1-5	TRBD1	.	TGTGCCAGCAGTTCGGAAACAGGGGGCTACCAGCCCCAGCATTTT	CASSSETGGYQPQHF
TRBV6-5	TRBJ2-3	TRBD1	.	TGTGCCAGCGCACTCGGGACAGTTAGCACAGATACGCAGTATTTT	CASALGTVSTDTQYF
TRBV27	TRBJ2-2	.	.	TGTGCCAGCAGTGGGACACCCCTCACCGGGGAGCTGTTTTTT	CASSGTPLTGELFF
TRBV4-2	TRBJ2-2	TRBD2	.	TGTGCCAGCAGCTTAGGACTAGCGGGCAGGACCGGGGAGCTGTTTTTT	CASSLGLAGRTGELFF
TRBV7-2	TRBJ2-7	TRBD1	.	TGTGCCAGCAGCCGGGGGACAGGCTACGAGCAGTACTTC	CASSRGTGYEQYF
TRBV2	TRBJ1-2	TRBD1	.	TGTGCCAGCTATAGGGACAGCCGGTATGGCTACACCTTC	CASYRDSRYGYTF
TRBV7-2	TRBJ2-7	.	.	TGTGCCAGCAGCTTAGGGCGGGCCTATTCCCGTGGGGAGCAGTACTTC	CASSLGRAYSRGEQYF
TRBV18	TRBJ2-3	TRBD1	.	TGTGCCAGCTCACCATCGGACAGGGGAACAGCCCACCGCACAGATACGCAGTATTTT	CASSPSDRGTAHRTDTQYF
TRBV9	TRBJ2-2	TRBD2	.	TGTGCCAGCAGCGTATTAGCGGGGGGGATCACCGGGGAGCTGTTTTTT	CASSVLAGGITGELFF
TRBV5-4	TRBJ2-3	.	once	TGTGCCAGCAGCTTGGAAGGGACAGATACGCAGTATTTT	CASSLEGTDTQYF
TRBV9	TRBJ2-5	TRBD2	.	TGTGCCAGCAGCGGCCGGGGGGGCCCGGAGACCCAGTACTTC	CASSGRGGPETQYF
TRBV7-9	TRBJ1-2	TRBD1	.	TGTGCCAGCAGCCCTTGGGGGCAACAGGGGGACGGCTACACCTTC	CASSPWGQQGDGYTF
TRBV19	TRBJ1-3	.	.	TGTGCCGTAGGGAGACGTTCTGGAAACACCATATATTTT	CAVGRRSGNTIYF
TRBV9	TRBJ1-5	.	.	TGTGCCAGCAGCGTAGAGGGCAGGGCTGTACAGCCCCAGCATTTT	CASSVEGRAVQPQHF
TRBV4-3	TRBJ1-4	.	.	TGCGCCAGCAGCCAAGATTTGCAGGGGCGGCCGAGAAATGAAAAACTGTTTTTT	CASSQDLQGRPRNEKLFF
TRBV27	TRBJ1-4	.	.	TGTGCCAGCAGTAGGGGCAGCCCGGGAGCTAATGAAAAACTGTTTTTT	CASSRGSPGANEKLFF
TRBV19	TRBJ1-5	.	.	TGTGCCAGTACCTTAACAGGCGGCAATCAGCCCCAGCATTTT	CASTLTGGNQPQHF
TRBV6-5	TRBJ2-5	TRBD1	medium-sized	TGTGCCAGCAGTCCACAGGGGTTTGGGGAGACCCAGTACTTC	CASSPQGFGETQYF
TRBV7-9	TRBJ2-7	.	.	TGTGCCAGCAGCTTGACTCCTCCTGCTAAAAGCTACGAGCAGTACTTC	CASSLTPPAKSYEQYF
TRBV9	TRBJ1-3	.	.	TGTGCCAGCAGCCCCCGGCCGGGGGGGAACTCTGGAAACACCATATATTTT	CASSPRPGGNSGNTIYF
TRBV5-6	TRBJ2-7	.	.	TGTGCCAGCAGCGAGAGGGATTACGAGCAGTACTTC	CASSERDYEQYF
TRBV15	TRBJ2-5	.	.	TGTGCCACCAGCAGAGACGGGATGTCCGGGTCAGAGACCCAGTACTTC	CATSRDGMSGSETQYF
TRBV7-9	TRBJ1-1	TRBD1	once	TGTGCCAGCAGCTTACCCGGGACAGGGGCCACTGAAGCTTTCTTT	CASSLPGTGATEAFF
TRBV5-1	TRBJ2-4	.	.	TGCGCCAGCAGCTTGGAAGCAGGAAGAAACATTCAGTACTTC	CASSLEAGRNIQYF
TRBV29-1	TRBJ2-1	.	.	TGCAGCGTGCAGGGGCCTTGGGGCAATGAGCAGTTCTTC	CSVQGPWGNEQFF
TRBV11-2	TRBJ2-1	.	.	TGTGCCAGCAGCTACCTGGGTGACTCCTACAATGAGCAGTTCTTC	CASSYLGDSYNEQFF
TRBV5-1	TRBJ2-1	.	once	TGCGCCAGCAGCTTGTCGTTAGACAGAGCCTACAATGAGCAGTTCTTC	CASSLSLDRAYNEQFF
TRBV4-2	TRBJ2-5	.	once	TGTGCCAGCAGCCAAGCGCGAGGGGGGTCGACCCAGTACTTC	CASSQARGGSTQYF
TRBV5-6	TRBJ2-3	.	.	TGTGCCAGCAGCTTGGATTGGGCGGGCACAGATACGCAGTATTTT	CASSLDWAGTDTQYF
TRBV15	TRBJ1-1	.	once	TGTGCCACCAGAGGGACGGTCAACACTGAAGCTTTCTTT	CATRGTVNTEAFF
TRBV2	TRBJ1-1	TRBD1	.	TGTGCCAGCAGACTATTACCCGGGACAGGCGTTTTAGCTTTCTTT	CASRLLPGTGVLAFF
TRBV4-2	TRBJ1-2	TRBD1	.	TGTGCCAGCAGCCAAGAAGGGACAGGGGCCGGGGGCTACACCTTC	CASSQEGTGAGGYTF
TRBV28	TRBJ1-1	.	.	TGTGCCAGCAGTTTACCGGGAGACAGAGATGAAGCTTTCTTT	CASSLPGDRDEAFF
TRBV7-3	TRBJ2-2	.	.	TGTGCCAGCAGCTTAAGGGGTGACACCGGGGAGCTGTTTTTT	CASSLRGDTGELFF